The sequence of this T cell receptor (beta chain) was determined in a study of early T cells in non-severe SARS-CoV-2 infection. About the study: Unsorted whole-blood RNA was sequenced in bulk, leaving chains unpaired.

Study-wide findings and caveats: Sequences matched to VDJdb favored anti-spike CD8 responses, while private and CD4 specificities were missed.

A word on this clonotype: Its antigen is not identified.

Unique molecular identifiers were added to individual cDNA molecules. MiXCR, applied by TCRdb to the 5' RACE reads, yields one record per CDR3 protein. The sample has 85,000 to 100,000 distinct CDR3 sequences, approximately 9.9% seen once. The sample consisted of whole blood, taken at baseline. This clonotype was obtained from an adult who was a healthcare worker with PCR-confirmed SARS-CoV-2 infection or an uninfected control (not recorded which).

CDR3 region: CASSLGYPPDYEQYF. For the CDR3, the DNA is TGTGCCAGCAGCTTAGGTTACCCCCCCGACTACGAGCAGTACTTC. The gene calls are TRBV7-2 and TRBJ2-7; D is ambiguous. Germline CDR1 is SGHTA and CDR2 is FQGNSA. This CDR3 contains 15 residues. V dropped 1 base and J dropped 3 bases, with 13 bases sitting between them.